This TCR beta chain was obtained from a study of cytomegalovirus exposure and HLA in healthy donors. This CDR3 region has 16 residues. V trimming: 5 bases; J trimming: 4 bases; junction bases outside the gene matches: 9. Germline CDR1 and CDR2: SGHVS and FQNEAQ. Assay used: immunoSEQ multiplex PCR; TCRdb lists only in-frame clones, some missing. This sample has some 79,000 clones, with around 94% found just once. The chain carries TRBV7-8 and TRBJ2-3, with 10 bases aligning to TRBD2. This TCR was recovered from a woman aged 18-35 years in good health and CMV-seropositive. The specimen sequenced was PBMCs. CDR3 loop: CASSPAGGPEADTQYF. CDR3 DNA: TGTGCCAGCAGCCCAGCGGGGGGGCCGGAGGCAGATACGCAGTATTTT.